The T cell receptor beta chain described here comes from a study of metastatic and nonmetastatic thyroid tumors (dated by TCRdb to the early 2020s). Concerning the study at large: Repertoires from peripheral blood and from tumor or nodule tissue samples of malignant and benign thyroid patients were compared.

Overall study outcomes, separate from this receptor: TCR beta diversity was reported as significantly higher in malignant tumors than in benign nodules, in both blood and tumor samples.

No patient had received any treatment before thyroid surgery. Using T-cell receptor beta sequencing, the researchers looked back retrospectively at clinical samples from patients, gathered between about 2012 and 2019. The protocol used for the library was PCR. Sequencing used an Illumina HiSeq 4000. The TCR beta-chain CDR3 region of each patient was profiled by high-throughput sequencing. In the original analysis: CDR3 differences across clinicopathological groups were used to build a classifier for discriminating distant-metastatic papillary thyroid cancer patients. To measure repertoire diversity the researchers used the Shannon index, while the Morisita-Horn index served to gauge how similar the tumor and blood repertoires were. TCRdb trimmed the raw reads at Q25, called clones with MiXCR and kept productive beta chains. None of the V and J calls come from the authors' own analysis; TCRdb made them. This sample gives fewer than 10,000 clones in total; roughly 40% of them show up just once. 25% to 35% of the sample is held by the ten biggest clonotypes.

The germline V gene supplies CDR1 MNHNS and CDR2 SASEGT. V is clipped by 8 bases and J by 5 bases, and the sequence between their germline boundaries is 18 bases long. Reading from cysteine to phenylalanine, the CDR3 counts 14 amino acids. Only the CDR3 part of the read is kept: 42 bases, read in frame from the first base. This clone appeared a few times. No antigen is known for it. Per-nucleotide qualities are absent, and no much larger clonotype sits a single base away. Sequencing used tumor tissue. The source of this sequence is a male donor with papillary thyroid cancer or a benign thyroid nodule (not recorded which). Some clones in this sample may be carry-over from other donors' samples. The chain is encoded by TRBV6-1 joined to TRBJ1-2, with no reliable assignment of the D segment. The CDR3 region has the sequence CASGPAAIIYGYTF. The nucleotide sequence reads TGTGCCAGCGGTCCGGCGGCCATCATTTATGGCTACACCTTC.